The 29 T cell receptor beta chains reported below all come from one sample, sequenced in a study of blood T cell repertoires in COVID-19. Generated by immunoSEQ multiplex PCR, the TCRdb table keeps only in-frame clones and is missing some. The table shows about 440,000 clones, with 70% to 90% occurring only once. The sequenced material came from PBMCs or T cells enriched from blood (not recorded which). These TCRs come from a woman between 18 and 29 years old with acute COVID-19.

CDR3 region: CASSSPPPGETQYF. For the CDR3, the DNA is TGTGCCAGCAGTTCTCCCCCCCCGGGGGAGACCCAGTACTTC. The chain uses TRBV28 and TRBJ2-5, with D possibly TRBD2 on 5 matching bases. The germline gives CDR1 MDHEN, CDR2 SYDVKM. CDR3 length equals 14 residues. Trimming shortened V by 4 bases and J by 5 bases, and 14 bases separated the two germline ends.

The chain carries TRBV7-2 and TRBJ2-7, with 13 bases lining up with TRBD2. CDR3 length: 16 amino acids. From germline, CDR1 is SGHTA and CDR2 FQGNSA. After removal of 1 base from V and 2 bases from J, the junction contained 2 bases not matched to a gene. The CDR3 loop reads CASSLDGTSGAYEQYF. In nucleotides, the CDR3 is TGTGCCAGCAGCTTAGATGGGACTAGCGGGGCCTACGAGCAGTACTTC.

The chain joins TRBV29-1 to TRBJ1-2; perhaps TRBD1 as D (6 bases). Between the trimmed V and J ends, which lost 7 bases and 6 bases, there was a span of 9 bases. Germline V lookup: CDR1 SQVTM, CDR2 ANQGSEA. The CDR3 is made up of 10 amino acids. The CDR3 is CSAGEDGYTF. DNA of the CDR3: TGCAGCGCAGGGGAGGATGGCTACACCTTC.

This clone was counted only a few times. The chain combines TRBV11-2 with TRBJ1-6; D perhaps matches TRBD1 (6 bases). In germline, CDR1 is SGHAT, CDR2 FQNNGV. CDR3 length: 16 residues. V was pared by 5 bases and J by 0 bases, with 11 bases between. CDR3 bases: TGTGCCAGCAGCAGAACAGGGAGCTCCTATAATTCACCCCTCCACTTT. It translates to CASSRTGSSYNSPLHF.

CDR3 region: CASRDSGPETQYF. DNA of the CDR3: TGTGCCAGCAGAGATAGCGGGCCAGAGACCCAGTACTTC. The chain couples TRBV11-2 to TRBJ2-5, with TRBD2 matching 7 bases. The V segment lost 6 bases and the J segment 4 bases; nucleotides outside the gene matches: 5. Germline loops: CDR1 SGHAT, CDR2 FQNNGV. The CDR3 sequence is 13 residues long.

The chain employs TRBV29-1 and TRBJ1-1, with 8 nucleotides matching TRBD1. The germline V gene has CDR1 SQVTM and CDR2 ANQGSEA. This CDR3 region has 13 residues. The V and J ends lost 4 bases and 3 bases, in that order; junction bases with no gene match: 4. The CDR3 spells CSVVPGGYTEAFF. In nucleotides, the CDR3 is TGCAGCGTTGTTCCAGGGGGCTACACTGAAGCTTTCTTT. Variable domain in full (rest from reference TRBV29-1 and TRBJ1-1): SAVISQKPSRDICQRGTSLTIQCQVDSQVTMMFWYRQQPGQSLTLIATANQGSEATYESGFVIDKFPISRPNLTFSTLTVSNMSPEDSSIYLCSVVPGGYTEAFFGQGTRLTVV.

The gene calls are TRBV27 and TRBJ1-2; 11 nucleotides align to TRBD1. The CDR3 is 14 amino acids. V lost 3 bases to trimming and J lost 7 bases; unmatched junction nucleotides: 4. CDR1 and CDR2 (germline): MNHEY, SMNVEV (reference sequence). For the CDR3, the DNA is TGTGCCAGCAGTTTCCGGACAGGGGGCGTTGGCTACACCTTC. Amino acid sequence: CASSFRTGGVGYTF.

The chain carries TRBV30 and TRBJ2-3, with D tentatively TRBD2 (5 bases). V lost 0 bases and J lost 3, with 10 bases in between. The CDR3 consists of 14 residues. Germline assignment: CDR1 GTSNPN and CDR2 SVGIG (reference sequence). In DNA form, the CDR3 reads TGTGCCTGGAGTGTCGGGAAAATGACAGATACGCAGTATTTT. Protein sequence: CAWSVGKMTDTQYF. Looking up the rest from reference TRBV30 and TRBJ2-3 gives the full variable domain: SQTIHQWPATLVQPVGSPLSLECTVEGTSNPNLYWYRQAAGRGLQLLFYSVGIGQISSEVPQNLSASRPQDRQFILSSKKLLLSDSGFYLCAWSVGKMTDTQYFGPGTRLTVL.

The chain recombines TRBV7-9 with TRBJ2-3, with a possible D match to TRBD2 (5 bases). Trimming took 0 bases from V and 6 from J, leaving 7 bases between them. The germline V gene has CDR1 SEHNR and CDR2 FQNEAQ (reference sequence). This CDR3 has 13 amino acids. The CDR3 protein is CASSLAGVDTQYF. CDR3 sequence (DNA): TGTGCCAGCAGCTTAGCGGGAGTTGATACGCAGTATTTT.

This chain joins TRBV28 and TRBJ2-7, with TRBD2 identical over 12 bases. The CDR3 extends over 14 amino acids. CDR1 is MDHEN and CDR2 is SYDVKM in the germline V gene. With 7 bases clipped from V and 8 bases from J, the junction kept 9 bases outside the gene matches. The CDR3 sequence: CASNRLAGDKQQYF. The CDR3 DNA sequence: TGTGCCAGCAACCGACTAGCGGGAGATAAGCAGCAGTACTTC. Variable domain in full (rest from reference TRBV28 and TRBJ2-7): DVKVTQSSRYLVKRTGEKVFLECVQDMDHENMFWYRQDPGLGLRLIYFSYDVKMKEKGDIPEGYSVSREKKERFSLILESASTNQTSMYLCASNRLAGDKQQYFGPGTRLTVT.

This chain uses TRBV9 with TRBJ2-3; D is possibly TRBD2 (6 bases). The CDR3 sequence is 15 residues long. V shed 4 bases and J shed 0 bases, with 12 bases lying between them. The germline gives CDR1 SGDLS, CDR2 YYNGEE. The CDR3 DNA reads TGTGCCAGCAGCCATTCCGGGACTAGCACAGATACGCAGTATTTT. It is translated as CASSHSGTSTDTQYF.

The rearrangement uses TRBV9 and TRBJ2-1, with unresolved D. The CDR3 spans 15 residues. Looked up from germline, CDR1 is SGDLS and CDR2 is YYNGEE. The ends were cut back, 0 bases at V and 2 bases at J, with 9 bases in the middle. This CDR3 is CASSVEASPYNEQFF. In nucleotides, the CDR3 is TGTGCCAGCAGCGTAGAGGCTAGTCCCTACAATGAGCAGTTCTTC.

The rearrangement joins TRBV27 to TRBJ1-3, with TRBD1 matching 10 bases. This CDR3 comprises 15 residues. V lost 6 bases and J lost 2; bases outside the gene matches: 4. Germline CDR1 is MNHEY and CDR2 is SMNVEV (reference sequence). The CDR3, as DNA: TGTGCCAGCAGAACGACAGGGGGCACTGGAAACACCATATATTTT. This gives the protein CASRTTGGTGNTIYF.

The CDR3 DNA follows: TGCGCCAGCAGCTCGACAGACACAGATACGCAGTATTTT. As protein: CASSSTDTDTQYF. The rearrangement links TRBV4-3 to TRBJ2-3; TRBD1 is a possible D gene (5 bases). This CDR3 has 13 residues. The germline V gene encodes CDR1 LGHNA and CDR2 YSLEER. V was pared by 5 bases and J by 2 bases, with 8 bases between.

Comment on this clone: Additional DNA sequences in this sample encode the identical CDR3. The chain has TRBV20-1 and TRBJ2-1; unclear D gene. V was trimmed by 3 bases and J by 9 bases, leaving 6 bases between them. This CDR3 spans 10 amino acids. Germline assignment: CDR1 DFQATT and CDR2 SNEGSKA (reference sequence). CDR3 DNA: TGCAGTGCTAGTGGTAGTGAGCAGTTCTTC. Translation: CSASGSEQFF.

This chain connects TRBV5-1 to TRBJ1-2; D gene ambiguous. The germline V and J ends were trimmed by 0 bases and 7 bases, with 13 bases remaining between them. Per germline, CDR1 SGHRS and CDR2 YFSETQ. CDR3 length: 14 residues. The CDR3 bases are TGCGCCAGCAGCTTGGAAAGTGCGAGGAGTGGCTACACCTTC. It translates to CASSLESARSGYTF.

This clone was detected a few times. The J gene is TRBJ1-4, the V gene TRBV11-1, with D perhaps matching TRBD1 (5 bases). The ends were cut back, 6 bases at V and 4 bases at J, with 18 bases in the middle. The CDR3 covers 16 residues. Germline assignment: CDR1 SGHAT and CDR2 FQDESV (reference sequence). CDR3 in amino acids: CASRTDPVGGNEKLFF. The CDR3 DNA follows: TGTGCCAGCAGAACAGACCCCGTCGGGGGTAATGAAAAACTGTTTTTT.

The gene calls are TRBV3-1 (or the pseudogene TRBV3-2) and TRBJ2-5; TRBD2 is a possible D gene (7 bases). CDR1 LGHDT and CDR2 YNNKEL come from the germline V gene (reference sequence). The CDR3 has 20 residues. V shed 2 bases and J shed 2 bases, with 27 bases lying between them. CDR3 nucleotide sequence: TGTGCCAGCAGCCAACACGAACGGGAGGACAGACTCCCAAGACAAGAGACCCAGTACTTC. As protein: CASSQHEREDRLPRQETQYF.

V usage is TRBV10-3 and J usage is TRBJ1-1; 10 nucleotides align to TRBD1. Germline loops: CDR1 ENHRY, CDR2 SYGVKD. The ends lost 11 bases at V and 5 bases at J; junction bases unmatched: 8. This CDR3 has 13 amino acids. In DNA, the CDR3 is TGTGCCGCTTGGACAGGGGGAGGGACTGAAGCTTTCTTT. This gives the protein CAAWTGGGTEAFF.

This chain's CDR3 is CASSLGAQGSQKLFF. The CDR3 DNA follows: TGTGCCAGCAGCTTAGGCGCACAGGGGAGTCAAAAACTGTTTTTT. This chain uses TRBV7-9 with TRBJ1-4, with 7 bases aligning to TRBD1. V gave up 1 base and J gave up 9 bases; unmatched junction bases: 8. The CDR3 has 15 residues. Germline values: CDR1 SEHNR, CDR2 FQNEAQ (reference sequence).

The chain couples TRBV12-3 or TRBV12-4 to TRBJ1-1; D is unclear. This CDR3 region has 13 residues. Trimming cost V 6 bases and J 11 bases, with 19 bases left between them. The CDR3 DNA sequence: TGTGCCAGCAGAATAAATGGAGGGCCGCGTGCTTTCTTT. It translates to CASRINGGPRAFF.

This rearrangement joins TRBV3-1 (or the pseudogene TRBV3-2) to TRBJ2-2, with 11 bases fitting TRBD2. The V segment lost 4 bases and the J segment 4 bases; nucleotides outside the gene matches: 2. Germline V gene data show CDR1 as LGHDT and CDR2 as YNNKEL (reference sequence). This CDR3 contains 15 residues. The CDR3 DNA is TGTGCCAGCAGCCGCGGACTAGCGGGCACCGGGGAGCTGTTTTTT. It specifies CASSRGLAGTGELFF.

This clone was seen many times. CDR3 DNA: TGTGCCAGCAGCTTTTCGTTGCGGGAGGGCTACGAGCAGTACTTC. As protein: CASSFSLREGYEQYF. The chain couples TRBV5-6 to TRBJ2-7; 9 bases fit TRBD2. J lost 3 bases, V lost 2 bases, and 6 bases had no gene match. The CDR3 covers 15 residues. Looked up from germline, CDR1 is SGHDT and CDR2 is YYEEEE. Using reference TRBV5-6 and TRBJ2-7 for the parts outside the CDR3, the full variable domain is DAGVTQSPTHLIKTRGQQVTLRCSPKSGHDTVSWYQQALGQGPQFIFQYYEEEERQRGNFPDRFSGHQFPNYSSELNVNALLLGDSALYLCASSFSLREGYEQYFGPGTRLTVT.

The gene calls are TRBV5-1 and TRBJ2-1, with 11 bases lining up with TRBD2. Trimming removed 1 base from V and 12 bases from J; junction bases left unmatched: 9. The CDR3 sequence is 15 residues long. The V gene's germline CDR1 is SGHRS and CDR2 YFSETQ. The CDR3 region is CASSLTSGGVDGQFF. The CDR3 bases are TGCGCCAGCAGCTTGACTAGCGGGGGAGTCGATGGGCAGTTCTTC.

J is TRBJ1-6 and V is TRBV4-1; a weak D match, TRBD1 (5 bases). Trimming cost V 4 bases and J 8 bases, with 15 bases left between them. The CDR3 consists of 15 residues. Germline CDR1 MGHRA, CDR2 YSYEKL. CDR3 amino acids: CASSLPGGVYSPLHF. The CDR3 coding sequence is TGCGCCAGCAGCCTTCCCGGGGGGGTTTATTCACCCCTCCACTTT.

V and J are TRBV27 and TRBJ2-1, with 7 positions matching TRBD2. After removal of 8 bases from V and 7 bases from J, the junction contained 2 bases not matched to a gene. CDR1 and CDR2 from the germline V gene are MNHEY and SMNVEV (reference sequence). CDR3 length: 11 amino acids. The CDR3 region has the DNA TGTGCCAGCGCCGGGAGGAATGAGCAGTTCTTC. Translating it yields CASAGRNEQFF.

This rearrangement joins TRBV28 to TRBJ1-5, with TRBD1 matching over 9 bases. The CDR3 is 15 residues long. CDR1 and CDR2 from the germline V gene are MDHEN and SYDVKM. Germline trimming cut 10 bases from V and 4 bases from J; bases unmatched to any gene: 11. This CDR3 reads CAIGGDRAFNQPQHF. In DNA, the CDR3 is TGTGCCATTGGGGGGGACAGGGCTTTTAATCAGCCCCAGCATTTT.

This clone was detected ten times or more. This chain joins TRBV7-9 and TRBJ2-3; 7 bases map to TRBD1. V dropped 1 base and J dropped 1; count of bases not matched to a gene: 2. CDR1 and CDR2 (germline): SEHNR, FQNEAQ (reference sequence). This CDR3 comprises 15 residues. CDR3 nucleotide sequence: TGTGCCAGCAGCTTAGGAGGGGGCGGCACAGATACGCAGTATTTT. This sequence encodes CASSLGGGGTDTQYF.

This chain uses TRBV2 with TRBJ1-2; a possible D gene is TRBD1 (5 bases). Germline lookup yields CDR1 SNHLY and CDR2 FYNNEI. V was clipped by 0 bases and J by 9 bases, with 14 bases between them. The CDR3 totals 14 residues. This CDR3 is CASSEAGGSIRYTF. The CDR3 bases are TGTGCCAGCAGTGAAGCGGGGGGATCGATACGCTACACCTTC.